This T cell receptor (beta chain) was observed in a study of spatial heterogeneity in lung cancer (dated by TCRdb to between 2017 and 2020). Describing the broader study: Beta-chain transcripts were consistently detected in greater numbers than alpha-chain transcripts, which likely reflects a higher abundance of beta-chain transcripts. Nonsynonymous mutation counts, determined by whole-exome sequencing of tumor tissue, were related to features of the TCR repertoire. TCR alpha and beta repertoires were quantitatively compared across multiple tumor regions, matched nontumor lung and blood in non-small cell lung cancer. At surgery, both alpha and beta chains were TCR-sequenced in 200 to 250 tumor regions, fewer than 85 matched nontumor lung samples and a few dozen PBMC samples. In the raw uncorrected reads, each unique combination of TCR and UMI appeared on average more than ten times. What the work shows at the level of the full study, not this receptor alone: Ubiquitous expanded tumor TCRs showed up in blood more often at tumor resection than at routine follow-up. Confirming at a functional level the hypothesis that regional TCRs recognize regional mutations was considered to require additional single-cell paired TCR alpha and beta sequencing.

Libraries were constructed by 5' RACE. Sequencing relied on a NextSeq 500. To allow correction of PCR and sequencing errors, the TCR library protocol tagged every TCR cDNA molecule with a unique molecular identifier. On the authors' methods: TCR identification, UMI-based error correction and CDR3 extraction were all carried out with Decombinator tools. Expanded TCRs were defined as those above a frequency of 2 per 1,000, corresponding to the top 1% of the tumor frequency distribution. Renyi diversity was calculated using the R vegan package after each repertoire was subsampled 100 times to 5,000 TCRs. To build CDR3 similarity networks, amino acid triplet string-kernel similarity was used, and CDR3s were connected when their pairwise similarity was above 0.82. TCRdb reanalyzed the raw reads on its own, using fastp at Q25 for trimming and MiXCR for clone calling, and kept in-frame beta chains. Every distinct CDR3 protein forms one entry, paired with its most common genes and DNA. None of the V and J calls come from the authors' own analysis; TCRdb made them. The sample table contains 11,000 to 15,000 distinct CDR3 sequences; only one count was recorded for 9.5% to 14% of them. Around 34% of the sample belongs to the ten largest clones.

In its sample, this clonotype comes out as medium-sized (0.01 to 0.1%). Its antigen remains undetermined. Base qualities were left out, and no much larger clone turns up one base away. Explained via the paper, the time point label denotes: sample taken at primary tumor resection. Whole RNA extracted from tumor and nontumor lung tissue, or from cryopreserved PBMC samples, was used for TCR sequencing without cell sorting. The donors were around 69 patients from the lung TRACERx cohort who had early-stage, untreated non-small cell lung cancer. Only patients with enough RNA available from two or more tumor regions were chosen for TCR sequencing. The CDR3 starts with the cysteine, ends with the phenylalanine, and has 15 residues. Of the read, only the CDR3 DNA is kept; its 45 bases are in frame from base 1. Trimming costs V 2 bases and J 6 bases, and their ends lie 14 bases apart.

This sequence was found in a female donor with early-stage non-small cell lung cancer. The specimen comprised PBMCs, sampled at surgery. The chain uses TRBV12-3 or TRBV12-4 and TRBJ2-1, with TRBD1 tentatively as D gene (5 bases match). The bases are TGTGCCAGCAGTTTAACCCCAGGACAAGTCAATGAGCAGTTCTTC. This is translated as CASSLTPGQVNEQFF.